One and the same sample provided the 16 T cell receptor beta chains below, sequenced in a study of blood T cell repertoires in COVID-19. The table came from immunoSEQ multiplex PCR; TCRdb's copy has only in-frame clones and leaves some out. The sample records about 230,000 clones, around 81% being singletons. The specimen was peripheral blood. The receptor source for this set is a man aged 50-60 years with active or convalescent COVID-19.

The gene calls are TRBV7-9 and TRBJ2-3; D is unresolved. The CDR3 sequence is 11 residues long. Germline V gene data show CDR1 as SEHNR and CDR2 as FQNEAQ (reference sequence). The V end lost 5 bases, the J end lost 6 bases, and 6 bases lay between the germline ends. The DNA of the CDR3 is TGTGCCAGCAGCCGAGTTGATACGCAGTATTTT. Its protein product is CASSRVDTQYF.

The J gene is TRBJ2-1, the V gene TRBV3-1 (or the pseudogene TRBV3-2); TRBD2 aligns across 10 bases. The CDR3 spans 15 residues. Germline V lookup: CDR1 LGHDT, CDR2 YNNKEL (reference sequence). V was pared by 6 bases and J by 6 bases, with 8 bases of the junction left unmatched. CDR3 DNA: TGTGCCAGCAGTCGCGTAGCGGGGGGACCCAATGAGCAGTTCTTC. This encodes CASSRVAGGPNEQFF.

The chain carries TRBV5-1 and TRBJ1-1; 8 bases are shared with TRBD1. Germline lookup yields CDR1 SGHRS and CDR2 YFSETQ. The CDR3 has 15 residues. The V gene end was trimmed by 0 bases and the J gene end by 7 bases; junction bases not matched to a gene: 8. DNA for the CDR3: TGCGCCAGCAGCTTGGCTTGGCAGGGGGCGAGTGAAGCTTTCTTT. Encoded protein: CASSLAWQGASEAFF.

CDR3 DNA sequence: TGCGCCAGCAGCCAAGATCTAAGGGCAGGGGTTGGCGAGCAGTACTTC. It yields the protein CASSQDLRAGVGEQYF. J is TRBJ2-7 and V is TRBV4-3, with D possibly being TRBD1 (6 bases). V gave up 0 bases and J gave up 6 bases, with 18 bases separating them. The CDR3 runs to 16 residues. Germline CDR1 reads LGHNA; CDR2 reads YSLEER.

This rearrangement joins TRBV7-9 to TRBJ1-2; 7 positions agree with TRBD1. This CDR3 contains 17 residues. Trimming at V came to 5 bases and at J to 4 bases, leaving 16 bases not matched to a gene. The germline V gene has CDR1 SEHNR and CDR2 FQNEAQ (reference sequence). In DNA form, the CDR3 reads TGTGCCAGCAGCCCCTCCTCTAGGCAGGGGGAAGGCTATGGCTACACCTTC. It yields the protein CASSPSSRQGEGYGYTF.

In its sample, this clone was seen once. The chain employs TRBV9 and TRBJ2-4; 7 bases match TRBD1. This CDR3 is built from 15 residues. The germline gives CDR1 SGDLS, CDR2 YYNGEE. The trim removed 0 bases at V and 5 bases at J, leaving 5 bases unmatched. The CDR3 DNA reads as TGTGCCAGCAGCGTAGGTCACAGGGGACAAAACATTCAGTACTTC. Translation gives CASSVGHRGQNIQYF.

This chain connects TRBV29-1 to TRBJ2-3; D is possibly TRBD1 (6 bases). The CDR3 length is 14 residues. Per germline, CDR1 SQVTM and CDR2 ANQGSEA. The V end lost 4 bases, the J end lost 1 base, and 12 bases lay between the germline ends. CDR3 region: CSVGGTIGTDTQYF. The CDR3 DNA follows: TGCAGCGTTGGGGGGACAATAGGCACAGATACGCAGTATTTT.

V gene TRBV5-1 combines with J gene TRBJ2-1; D might be TRBD1 (6 bases). Germline V gene lookup returns CDR1 SGHRS and CDR2 YFSETQ. V lost 0 bases and J 6 bases, leaving 7 bases between the germline ends. The CDR3 loop spans 13 amino acids. As DNA, the CDR3 is TGCGCCAGCAGCTTGGACAGGGCCAATGAGCAGTTCTTC. Translating it yields CASSLDRANEQFF.

The V and J genes are TRBV2 and TRBJ2-5, with 8 positions matching TRBD2. Germline V gene data show CDR1 as SNHLY and CDR2 as FYNNEI. The CDR3 spans 13 residues. V lost 7 bases, J lost 3 bases, and 4 bases stayed unmatched. DNA for the CDR3: TGTGCCAGCAAGCGGGGGACGGAAGAGACCCAGTACTTC. Its translation: CASKRGTEETQYF. Full variable domain (remainder filled in from reference TRBV2 and TRBJ2-5): EPEVTQTPSHQVTQMGQEVILRCVPISNHLYFYWYRQILGQKVEFLVSFYNNEISEKSEIFDDQFSVERPDGSNFTLKIRSTKLEDSAMYFCASKRGTEETQYFGPGTRLLVL.

This rearrangement joins TRBV2 to TRBJ2-7, with 7 bases fitting TRBD1. After removal of 2 bases from V and 5 bases from J, the junction contained 6 bases not matched to a gene. From germline, CDR1 is SNHLY and CDR2 FYNNEI. The CDR3 spans 14 residues. CDR3 DNA sequence: TGTGCCAGCAGTGAAAGGACAGGAACTAACGAGCAGTACTTC. Translating gives CASSERTGTNEQYF.

The chain carries TRBV2 and TRBJ2-1; 9 positions match TRBD2. CDR3 size: 17 residues. Looked up from germline, CDR1 is SNHLY and CDR2 is FYNNEI. J gave up 4 bases and V 0 bases, and 7 bases lay outside the gene matches. CDR3 sequence (DNA): TGTGCCAGCAGTGAAGCGCTTCTAGCGGGGTATTACAATGAGCAGTTCTTC. Its translation is CASSEALLAGYYNEQFF.

CDR3 DNA sequence: TGTGCCAGCAGCTTAGTAATCCGGGGGGCTGCCCACTACAATGAGCAGTTCTTC. This gives the protein CASSLVIRGAAHYNEQFF. This chain links TRBV11-2 with TRBJ2-1, with a tentative D call TRBD2 (7 bases). The ends were cut back, 1 base at V and 3 bases at J, with 19 bases in the middle. This CDR3 contains 18 residues. Germline V gene lookup returns CDR1 SGHAT and CDR2 FQNNGV.

The gene calls are TRBV7-3 and TRBJ1-5; 9 nucleotides align to TRBD1. CDR3 length: 16 residues. Trimming took 3 bases from V and 1 from J; bases not matched to a gene: 4. The V gene's germline CDR1 is SGHTA and CDR2 FQGTGA. The CDR3 bases are TGTGCCAGCAGCTTGTCGGGACAGGGAAGCAATCAGCCCCAGCATTTT. It yields the protein CASSLSGQGSNQPQHF. The whole variable domain, remainder taken from reference TRBV7-3 and TRBJ1-5, is GAGVSQTPSNKVTEKGKYVELRCDPISGHTALYWYRQSLGQGPEFLIYFQGTGAADDSGLPNDRFFAVRPEGSVSTLKIQRTERGDSAVYLCASSLSGQGSNQPQHFGDGTRLSIL.

The chain joins TRBV6-5 to TRBJ1-6; 9 positions match TRBD1. The CDR3 consists of 14 residues. Germline values: CDR1 MNHEY, CDR2 SVGAGI. Trimming removed 8 bases from V and 9 bases from J; junction bases left unmatched: 8. CDR3 nucleotide sequence: TGTGCCAGCTTCCGGGACAGGGTTGGTTCACCCCTCCACTTT. Encoded protein: CASFRDRVGSPLHF.

This sequence joins TRBV19 and TRBJ2-7; D is possibly TRBD1 (6 bases). The V and J ends lost 4 bases and 6 bases respectively, with 13 bases between them. This CDR3 has 13 residues. Per germline, CDR1 LNHDA and CDR2 SQIVND (reference sequence). CDR3 coding DNA: TGTGCCAGTAGTAGCTACAGGGCGGGCGAGCAGTACTTC. Residues: CASSSYRAGEQYF. Supplemented by reference TRBV19 and TRBJ2-7, the full variable domain reads DGGITQSPKYLFRKEGQNVTLSCEQNLNHDAMYWYRQDPGQGLRLIYYSQIVNDFQKGDIAEGYSVSREKKESFPLTVTSAQKNPTAFYLCASSSYRAGEQYFGPGTRLTVT.

Here the CDR3 DNA reads TGTGCCAGCACCCCCCTACTGGGACAGGGTGACAACGTCCTGACTTTC. Residues: CASTPLLGQGDNVLTF. J is TRBJ2-6 and V is TRBV2, with 9 bases aligning to TRBD1. The CDR3 is made up of 16 amino acids. V dropped 7 bases and J dropped 9; count of bases not matched to a gene: 13. Germline-derived CDR1 and CDR2 are SNHLY and FYNNEI.